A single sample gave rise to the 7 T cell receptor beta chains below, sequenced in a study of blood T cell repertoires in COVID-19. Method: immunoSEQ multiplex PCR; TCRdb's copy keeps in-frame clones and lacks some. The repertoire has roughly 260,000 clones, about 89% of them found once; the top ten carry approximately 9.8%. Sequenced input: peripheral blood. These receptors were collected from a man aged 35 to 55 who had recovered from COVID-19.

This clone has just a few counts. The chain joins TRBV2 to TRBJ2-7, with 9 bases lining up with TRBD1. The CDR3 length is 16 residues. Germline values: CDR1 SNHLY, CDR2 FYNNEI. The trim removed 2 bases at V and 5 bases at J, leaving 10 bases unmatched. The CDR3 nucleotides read TGTGCCAGCAGTGAACAGGGGACAGGGAATTTTAACGAGCAGTACTTC. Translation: CASSEQGTGNFNEQYF.

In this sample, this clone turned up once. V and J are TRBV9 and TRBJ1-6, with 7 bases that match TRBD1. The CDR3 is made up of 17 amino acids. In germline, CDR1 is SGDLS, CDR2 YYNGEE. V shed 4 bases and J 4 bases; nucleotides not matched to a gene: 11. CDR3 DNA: TGTGCCAGCAGCCCGAGGGGCCTACAGGGGTATAATTCACCCCTCCACTTT. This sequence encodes CASSPRGLQGYNSPLHF.

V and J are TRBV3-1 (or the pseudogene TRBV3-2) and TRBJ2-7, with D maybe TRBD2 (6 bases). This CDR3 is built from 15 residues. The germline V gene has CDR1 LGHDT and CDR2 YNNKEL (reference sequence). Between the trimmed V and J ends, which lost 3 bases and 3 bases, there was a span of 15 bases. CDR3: CASSQEGLGGYEQYF. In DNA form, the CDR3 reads TGTGCCAGCAGCCAGGAAGGGCTGGGGGGCTACGAGCAGTACTTC.

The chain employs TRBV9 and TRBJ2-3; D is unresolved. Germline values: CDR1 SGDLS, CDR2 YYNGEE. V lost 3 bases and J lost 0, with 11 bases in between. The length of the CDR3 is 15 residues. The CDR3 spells CASSAGDSSTDTQYF. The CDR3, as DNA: TGTGCCAGCAGCGCCGGAGATTCTAGCACAGATACGCAGTATTTT.

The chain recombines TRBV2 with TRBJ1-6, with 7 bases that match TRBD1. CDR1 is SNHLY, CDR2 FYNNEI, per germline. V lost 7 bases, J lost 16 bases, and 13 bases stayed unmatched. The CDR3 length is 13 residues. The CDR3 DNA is TGTGCCAGCACCATGAGCGACAGGGTGGGACTCCACTTT. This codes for CASTMSDRVGLHF.

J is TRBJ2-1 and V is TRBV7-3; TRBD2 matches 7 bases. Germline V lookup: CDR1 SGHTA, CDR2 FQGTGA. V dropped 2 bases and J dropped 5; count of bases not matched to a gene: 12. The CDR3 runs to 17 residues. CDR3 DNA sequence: TGTGCCAGCAGCTTATTCCCTCGCGGGAGTCGGAACAATGAGCAGTTCTTC. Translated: CASSLFPRGSRNNEQFF.

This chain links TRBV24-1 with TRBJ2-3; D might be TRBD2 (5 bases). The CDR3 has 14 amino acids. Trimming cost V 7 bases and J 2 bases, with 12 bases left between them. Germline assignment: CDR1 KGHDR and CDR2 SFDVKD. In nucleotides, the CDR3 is TGTGCCACCAGCCTCAGCGGATCCACAGATACGCAGTATTTT. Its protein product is CATSLSGSTDTQYF.